This T cell receptor (beta chain) was obtained from a study of OX40 agonist ivuxolimab in advanced cancers. Study-level information: Antecedent anti-PD-1, anti-PD-L1 or anti-CTLA-4 therapy was permissible, with roughly 40% having received some. Study-wide results and limits: Both CD4+ and CD8+ T cell populations in blood had undergone clonal expansion by week 6 at 0.1 to 3.0 mg/kg.

Generated by immunoSEQ multiplex PCR, the TCRdb table keeps only in-frame clones and is missing some. The sample holds roughly 70,000 clones, around 88% seen once. As regards this clone: Its antigen is unknown.

Blood samples were obtained at baseline, cycle 4 day 1, and cycle 7 day 1. The receptor's source is an adult with an advanced solid tumor such as melanoma, head and neck, liver or kidney cancer. The sample was CD4+ or CD8+ T cells sorted from blood, taken in a trial of the OX40 agonist ivuxolimab.

DNA for the CDR3: TGTGCCTGGAGCCGAACCGGGGAATATGGCTACACCTTC. Translation: CAWSRTGEYGYTF. This rearrangement joins TRBV30 to TRBJ1-2; D not resolved. The CDR3 consists of 13 residues. The germline V gene has CDR1 GTSNPN and CDR2 SVGIG (reference sequence). V lost 3 bases to trimming and J lost 5 bases, with 13 bases between them.